This T cell receptor (beta chain) stems from a study of HIV-infected children after antiretroviral therapy interruption. Study details: Continuous-treatment children had median age 8 years, interruption under 10 years.

RNA-based 3' RACE libraries used unique molecular identifiers. Each CDR3 protein gets one entry after TCRdb re-called the 3' RACE reads with MiXCR. The sample yields about 86,000 distinct CDR3 sequences, about 6.3% seen once. Treatment reported: PENTA 11 planned treatment interruption arm or continuous ART arm. The CDR3 has 16 residues. The ends were cut back, 2 bases at V and 2 bases at J, with 14 bases in the middle. Germline lookup yields CDR1 SGDLS and CDR2 YYNGEE. The study's findings and limits: Naive CD4+ sequences overlapped less between time points once interruption began.

Details on this clonotype: The antigen is not known.

The sequence derives from a pool of human donors with HIV. The sequenced sample was CD45RA+ CD4+ T cells from PBMCs, pooled from several time points, obtained from a donor given antiretroviral therapy, either interrupted or continuous. The subset denotes: naive CD4+ CD45RA+ CD45RO- T cells. The chain has TRBV9 and TRBJ2-1; D uncertain. CDR3 in amino acids: CASSVTSSTTYNEQFF. In nucleotides, the CDR3 is TGTGCCAGCAGCGTGACGTCCTCAACAACCTACAATGAGCAGTTCTTC.